One sample yielded the 5 T cell receptor beta chains listed below, sequenced in a study of blood T cells in healthy people across ages. Primed by a sample-barcoded 5' primer and a J-beta primer mix, a second PCR proceeded for about 6 to 12 cycles. TCRdb re-derived calls from the 5' RACE reads in MiXCR, one entry per CDR3 protein. The sample lists 1,300,000 or so distinct CDR3 sequences; approximately 59% were seen once. The sequenced material came from blood. These receptors all come from a man aged 18 to 29 in good health.

This sequence joins TRBV6-6 and TRBJ2-4; D unresolved. V was pared by 0 bases and J by 6 bases, with 6 bases between. CDR3 length equals 13 residues. Germline V gene data show CDR1 as MNHNY and CDR2 as SVGAGI (reference sequence). The CDR3 region is CASSYSLGNIQYF. The CDR3 region has the DNA TGTGCCAGCAGTTACTCCTTAGGAAACATTCAGTACTTC.

This chain links TRBV4-3 with TRBJ2-2; 11 bases are shared with TRBD2. Losses at the gene ends were 5 bases for V and 0 bases for J; bases not matched to a gene: 11. CDR1 and CDR2 from the germline V gene are LGHNA and YSLEER. This CDR3 has 19 residues. CDR3 loop: CASSAHLAGGSTNTGELFF. The CDR3 DNA reads as TGCGCCAGCAGCGCACACCTAGCGGGGGGTTCAACGAACACCGGGGAGCTGTTTTTT.

The chain joins TRBV3-1 to TRBJ2-4; possibly TRBD2 for D (6 bases). This CDR3 spans 17 amino acids. V was cut by 1 base and J by 1 base, with 14 bases left in between. From germline, CDR1 is LGHDT and CDR2 YNNKEL (reference sequence). The CDR3 is CASSQAFGGKAKNIQYF. DNA of the CDR3: TGTGCCAGCAGCCAAGCGTTCGGGGGAAAGGCCAAAAACATTCAGTACTTC.

This clonotype occurred once. The junction departs from the called germline gene at one end, perhaps through a read error. This rearrangement joins TRBV6-5 to TRBJ2-7, with 9 nucleotides matching TRBD1. There are 15 residues in the CDR3. The germline CDR1 and CDR2 sequences are MNHEY and SVGAGI. In nucleotides, the CDR3 is TGTGCCAGCACCGGAACAGGGGGCAGCTCCTGCGAGCAGTACTTC. Encoded protein: CASTGTGGSSCEQYF.

CDR3 in DNA: TGTGCCAGCAGCCCCAATGATTGGTATGGCTACACCTTC. Translating gives CASSPNDWYGYTF. The V gene is TRBV12-3 or TRBV12-4, the J gene TRBJ1-2, with D uncertain. CDR3 length equals 13 residues. Trimming removed 6 bases from V and 5 bases from J, with 13 bases in between.